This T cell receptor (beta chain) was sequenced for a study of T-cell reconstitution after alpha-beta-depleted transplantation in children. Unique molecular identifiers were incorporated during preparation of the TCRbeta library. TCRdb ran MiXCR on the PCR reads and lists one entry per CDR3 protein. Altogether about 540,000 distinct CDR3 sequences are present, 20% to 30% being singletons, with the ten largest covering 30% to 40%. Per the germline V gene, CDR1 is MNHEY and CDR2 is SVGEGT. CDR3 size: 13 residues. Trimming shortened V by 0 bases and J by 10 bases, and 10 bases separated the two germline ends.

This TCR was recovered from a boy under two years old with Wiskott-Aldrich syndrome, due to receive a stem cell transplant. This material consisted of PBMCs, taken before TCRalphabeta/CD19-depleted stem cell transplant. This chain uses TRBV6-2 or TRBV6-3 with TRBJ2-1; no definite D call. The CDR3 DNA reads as TGTGCCAGCAGTTACTCCTACCTAGGGGAGCAGTTCTTC. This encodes CASSYSYLGEQFF.